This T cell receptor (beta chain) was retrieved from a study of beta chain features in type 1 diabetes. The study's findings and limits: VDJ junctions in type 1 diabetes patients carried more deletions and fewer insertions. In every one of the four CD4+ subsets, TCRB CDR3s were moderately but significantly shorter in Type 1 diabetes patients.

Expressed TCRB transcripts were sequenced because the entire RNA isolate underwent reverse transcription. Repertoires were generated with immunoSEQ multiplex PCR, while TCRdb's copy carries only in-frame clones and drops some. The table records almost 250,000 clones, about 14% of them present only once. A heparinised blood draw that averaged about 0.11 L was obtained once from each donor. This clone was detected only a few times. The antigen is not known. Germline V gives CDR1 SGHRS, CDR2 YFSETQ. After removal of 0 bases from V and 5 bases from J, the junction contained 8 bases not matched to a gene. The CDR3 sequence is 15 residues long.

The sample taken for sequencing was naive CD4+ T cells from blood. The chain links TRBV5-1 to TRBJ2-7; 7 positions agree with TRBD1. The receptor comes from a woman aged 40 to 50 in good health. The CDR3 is CASSLDRGAVHEQYF. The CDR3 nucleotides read TGCGCCAGCAGCTTGGACAGGGGCGCGGTCCACGAGCAGTACTTC.